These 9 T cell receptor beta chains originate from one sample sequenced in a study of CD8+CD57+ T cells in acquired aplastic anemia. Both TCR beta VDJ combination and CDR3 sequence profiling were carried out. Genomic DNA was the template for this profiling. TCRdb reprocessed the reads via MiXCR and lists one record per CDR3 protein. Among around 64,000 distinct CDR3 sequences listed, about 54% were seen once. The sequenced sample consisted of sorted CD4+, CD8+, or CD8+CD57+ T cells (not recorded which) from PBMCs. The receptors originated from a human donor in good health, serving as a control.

The CDR3 sequence is CASSFRGTDTQYF. The CDR3 DNA follows: TGTGCCAGCAGCTTCCGCGGCACAGATACGCAGTATTTT. The rearrangement joins TRBV7-2 to TRBJ2-3; unclear D gene. This CDR3 contains 13 residues. V lost 3 bases to trimming and J lost 1 base, with 5 bases between them. The V gene's germline CDR1 is SGHTA and CDR2 FQGNSA.

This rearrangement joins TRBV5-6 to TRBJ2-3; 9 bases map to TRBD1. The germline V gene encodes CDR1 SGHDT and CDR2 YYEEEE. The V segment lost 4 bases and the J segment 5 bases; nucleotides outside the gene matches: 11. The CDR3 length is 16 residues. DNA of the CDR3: TGTGCCAGCAGCCCGACCCAGGACAGGGGCCAAGATACGCAGTATTTT. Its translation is CASSPTQDRGQDTQYF.

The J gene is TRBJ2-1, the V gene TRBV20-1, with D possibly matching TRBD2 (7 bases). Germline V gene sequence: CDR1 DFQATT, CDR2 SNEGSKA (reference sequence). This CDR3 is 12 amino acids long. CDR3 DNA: TGCAGGTCCACGGCTGGGGGAGGGGGGCAGTTCTTC. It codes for CRSTAGGGGQFF.

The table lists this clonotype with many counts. CDR3 nucleotide sequence: TGTGCCAGCAGTGACCGGGGCAGAACAGATACGCAGTATTTT. Translation: CASSDRGRTDTQYF. This chain connects TRBV12-3 or TRBV12-4 to TRBJ2-3; either TRBD1 or TRBD2 may fit D (5 bases each). The CDR3 runs to 14 residues. Trimming shortened V by 5 bases and J by 3 bases, and 12 bases separated the two germline ends.

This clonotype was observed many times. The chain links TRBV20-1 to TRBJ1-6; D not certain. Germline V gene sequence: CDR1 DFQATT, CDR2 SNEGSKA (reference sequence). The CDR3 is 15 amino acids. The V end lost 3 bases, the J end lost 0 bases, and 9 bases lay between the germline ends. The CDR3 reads CSARYGSSYNSPLHF. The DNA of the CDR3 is TGCAGTGCTAGGTATGGGAGCTCCTATAATTCACCCCTCCACTTT.

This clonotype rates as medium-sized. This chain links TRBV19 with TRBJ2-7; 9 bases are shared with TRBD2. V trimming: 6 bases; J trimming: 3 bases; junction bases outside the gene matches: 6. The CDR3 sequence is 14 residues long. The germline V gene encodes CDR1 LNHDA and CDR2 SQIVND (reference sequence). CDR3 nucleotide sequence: TGTGCCAGTAGCCTGACTAGCGGCTTCTACGAGCAGTACTTC. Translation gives CASSLTSGFYEQYF. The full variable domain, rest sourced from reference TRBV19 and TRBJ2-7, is DGGITQSPKYLFRKEGQNVTLSCEQNLNHDAMYWYRQDPGQGLRLIYYSQIVNDFQKGDIAEGYSVSREKKESFPLTVTSAQKNPTAFYLCASSLTSGFYEQYFGPGTRLTVT.

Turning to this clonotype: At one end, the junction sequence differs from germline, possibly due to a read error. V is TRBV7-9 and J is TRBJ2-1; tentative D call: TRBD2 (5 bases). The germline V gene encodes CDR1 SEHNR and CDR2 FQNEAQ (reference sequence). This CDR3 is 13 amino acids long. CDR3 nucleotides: TGTGCCGGCAGCTTAGTCGGGGTCAATGAGCAGTTCTTC. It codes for CAGSLVGVNEQFF.

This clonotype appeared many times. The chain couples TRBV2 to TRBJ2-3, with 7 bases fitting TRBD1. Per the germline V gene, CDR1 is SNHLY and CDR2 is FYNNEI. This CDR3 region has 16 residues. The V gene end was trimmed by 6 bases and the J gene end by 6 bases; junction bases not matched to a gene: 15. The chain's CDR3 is CASSHLRDSPGDTQYF. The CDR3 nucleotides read TGTGCCAGCAGCCACCTCCGGGACAGCCCCGGGGATACGCAGTATTTT.

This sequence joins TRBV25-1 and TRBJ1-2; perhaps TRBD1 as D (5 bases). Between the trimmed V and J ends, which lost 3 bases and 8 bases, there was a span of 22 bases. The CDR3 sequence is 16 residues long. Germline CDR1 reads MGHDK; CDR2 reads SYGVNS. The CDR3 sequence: CASSDSLIGWGRGYTF. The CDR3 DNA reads TGTGCCAGCAGTGATTCACTTATCGGCTGGGGGAGGGGCTACACCTTC.